Reported below is one T cell receptor beta chain. What it binds is unknown. These data come from a study of cytomegalovirus exposure and HLA in healthy donors. The study's findings and limits: Presence/absence analyses treated sequencing depth as roughly uniform across donors. Accounts indicate the classifier identified cytomegalovirus status with strong specificity and sensitivity. The study flagged around 160 TCR beta chains as cytomegalovirus-associated.

Per the germline V gene, CDR1 is SQVTM and CDR2 is ANQGSEA. V dropped 5 bases and J dropped 3; count of bases not matched to a gene: 6. The length of the CDR3 is 13 residues. PCR primers comprised 60 Vbeta and 13 Jbeta primers. In the source study's methods: A follow-up analysis tallied tens of millions of unique TCR beta chains, approximately 11 million shared. Repertoires were generated with immunoSEQ multiplex PCR, while TCRdb's copy carries only in-frame clones and drops some. Clone size and V and J calls were adopted from that table, with D and trimming inferred from the DNA. Of about 130,000 clones in the sample, just over 70% were seen once.

The genes are TRBV29-1 and TRBJ1-1; TRBD1 matches at 7 bases. The TCR originated in a woman in her sixties or seventies in good health and CMV-seropositive. The sequenced sample was PBMCs. DNA of the CDR3: TGCAGCGTTTCCCGGGGACAGTACACTGAAGCTTTCTTT. Translating gives CSVSRGQYTEAFF.